This T cell receptor (beta chain) was obtained from a study of cytomegalovirus exposure and HLA in healthy donors. Study-level points and caveats: Whilst most TCR sequences proved rare, a subset of public TCRs occurred across many donors.

This clone was observed a single time. Its target is unknown. V dropped 3 bases and J dropped 1 base, with 9 bases sitting between them. CDR1 is LGHNA and CDR2 is YNFKEQ in the germline V gene. The CDR3 consists of 14 residues. The PCR had 60 Vbeta and 13 Jbeta primers. Profiling relied on immunoSEQ multiplex PCR, and the TCRdb table lists in-frame clones only, not all of them. The repertoire holds 150,000 to 200,000 clones, with about 12% as singletons. The chain couples TRBV4-2 to TRBJ1-1, with D tentatively TRBD1 (6 bases). The sequencing sample was made of PBMCs. This sequence was found in a man over 45 in good health and CMV-seropositive. DNA for the CDR3: TGTGCCAGCAGCCACCCGGGACAGAACACTGAAGCTTTCTTT. Translated, it gives CASSHPGQNTEAFF.